This is a list of T cell receptor beta chains from one sample in a study of T cell responses to AZD1222 COVID-19 vaccine. Libraries were prepared by immunoSEQ multiplex PCR; TCRdb keeps only in-frame clonotypes and omits some of them. This table has about 150,000 clones, around 89% appearing once. The sample consisted of peripheral blood, taken on day 0 of AZD1222 vaccination. The receptors derive from an adult in good health. Both conserved end residues are part of each CDR3. A D gene is named only where the DNA matches it firmly. Rows may omit the clone size; those that give it use once, few, many or a size class.

d_call	cdr3_length	clone_size	v_call	j_call	cdr3_nt	cdr3_aa
TRBD1	16	.	TRBV19	TRBJ2-3	TGTGCCAGTAGTATAGTAGGGACAGGGGGCTCAGATACGCAGTATTTT	CASSIVGTGGSDTQYF
TRBD1	16	.	TRBV5-1	TRBJ1-2	TGCGCCAGCAGCCAACCGGGACAGATGACGAACTATGGCTACACCTTC	CASSQPGQMTNYGYTF
.	13	.	TRBV18	TRBJ1-1	TGTGCCAGCTCACCACCAGGGGGAACTGAAGCTTTCTTT	CASSPPGGTEAFF
.	15	.	TRBV4-3	TRBJ2-2	TGCGCCAGCAGCCAATCGGCGCGCCTCACCGGGGAGCTGTTTTTT	CASSQSARLTGELFF
TRBD1	16	.	TRBV6-1	TRBJ1-6	TGTGCCAGCAGTGCAAGGGGAGGGGGCAGCAATTCACCCCTCCACTTT	CASSARGGGSNSPLHF
.	14	.	TRBV6-5	TRBJ2-3	TGTGCCAGCAGCAAGGGGGGTAGCACAGATACGCAGTATTTT	CASSKGGSTDTQYF
.	15	.	TRBV7-2	TRBJ2-7	TGTGCCAGCAGCGCGGGGCCGGGGGCAATATACGAGCAGTACTTC	CASSAGPGAIYEQYF
.	13	.	TRBV14	TRBJ2-2	TGTGCCAGCAGCCAACAGGGGACCGGGGAGCTGTTTTTT	CASSQQGTGELFF
TRBD1	16	.	TRBV15	TRBJ1-5	TGTGCCACCAGCAGAGATGGAACAGGGGTGGGTCAGCCCCAGCATTTT	CATSRDGTGVGQPQHF
.	15	few	TRBV27	TRBJ1-1	TGTGCCAGCATGGGGCAGGGGCGTTGGAACACTGAAGCTTTCTTT	CASMGQGRWNTEAFF
.	14	.	TRBV6-2/TRBV6-3	TRBJ2-7	TGTGCCAGCAGTTCATCGACAAGGTCGGGCGAGCAGTACTTC	CASSSSTRSGEQYF
TRBD2	14	.	TRBV5-1	TRBJ2-1	TGCGCCAGCAGCTTGGGAGGGACTAGCGGTGAGCAGTTCTTC	CASSLGGTSGEQFF
TRBD2	15	.	TRBV7-2	TRBJ2-7	TGTGCCAGCAGCCCGCAAGCGGGGGGGCCGCGCGAGCAGTACTTC	CASSPQAGGPREQYF
.	14	once	TRBV19	TRBJ2-3	TGTGCCAGTAGTATAGAGGGCCTACTAGATACGCAGTATTTT	CASSIEGLLDTQYF
.	13	.	TRBV9	TRBJ1-1	TGTGCCAGCAGCGCTTGGGTGAACACTGAAGCTTTCTTT	CASSAWVNTEAFF
.	14	.	TRBV7-2	TRBJ1-5	TGTGCCAGCAGCGCCTCCACAGGTGCTGGGCCCCAGCATTTT	CASSASTGAGPQHF
.	15	.	TRBV7-8	TRBJ1-4	TGTGCCAGCACCAAAAGATCAGGGTTCAACGAAAAACTGTTTTTT	CASTKRSGFNEKLFF
TRBD1	15	few	TRBV10-3	TRBJ1-1	TGTGCCATCAGGGACCCCGGGACAGAGAACACTGAAGCTTTCTTT	CAIRDPGTENTEAFF
TRBD1	18	.	TRBV7-8	TRBJ2-6	TGTGCCAGCTTCCCGGGACAGCCTACTTACTCTGGGGCCAACGTCCTGACTTTC	CASFPGQPTYSGANVLTF
.	14	.	TRBV7-2	TRBJ1-3	TGTGCCAGCAGCTTATTGTTGGGAGGAAACACCATATATTTT	CASSLLLGGNTIYF
.	15	.	TRBV3-1/TRBV3-2	TRBJ1-2	TGTGCCAGCAGCCAAGGAGGTGGGGCCTTCTCGGGCTACACCTTC	CASSQGGGAFSGYTF
.	12	.	TRBV24-1	TRBJ1-2	TGTGCCACCATTCACCGAGGGTCTGACTACACCTTC	CATIHRGSDYTF